Reported below is one TCR beta chain. Antigen unknown. Other DNA sequences in the sample encode the same CDR3. Authors' methods: Filtering was not the same, since immunoSEQ gave junction-only sequences without quality scores. The method was immunoSEQ multiplex PCR; TCRdb's version includes in-frame clones alone and lacks a portion of them. That table is the source of V, J and clone size, and D and trimming were worked out from the DNA. The table shows more than 2 million clones, with 95% occurring only once. Trimming removed 1 base from V and 5 bases from J, with 3 bases in between. The CDR3 consists of 11 residues. Looked up from germline, CDR1 is GTSNPN and CDR2 is SVGIG (reference sequence). These data originate in a study of shared clonotypes between healthy human individuals. Overall study: Donors, aged 18 to 49, were a couple of women and three men.

Points from the study as a whole: Blood was the sole source, and tissue repertoires probably differ.

The chain employs TRBV30 and TRBJ2-1, with D uncertain. The receptor comes from a man aged 18 to 29 in good health. The source material was naive CD4+ T cells sorted from blood. Noted subset: CD45RA+ positively selected. The CDR3 loop reads CAWSGDNEQFF. The CDR3 DNA reads TGTGCCTGGAGTGGTGACAATGAGCAGTTCTTC.